A selection of T cell receptor beta chains follows, all from one sample in a study of T cells in Graves' hyperthyroidism and ophthalmopathy. TCRdb fed the multiplex PCR reads into MiXCR, producing one record per CDR3 protein. This table has around 600,000 distinct CDR3 sequences, around a sixth appearing once. Sequencing was done on a sample of blood. Receptor source: a woman in her twenties or thirties with Graves' hyperthyroidism. Each CDR3 is given with its conserved first and last residue. A D gene is named only where the DNA matches it firmly. The size field is filled for only some rows; it gives once, few, many or a size class.

d_call | j_call | v_call | clone_size | cdr3_aa | cdr3_nt
. | TRBJ2-2 | TRBV5-5 | . | CASSVPVMDTGELFF | TGTGCCAGCAGCGTACCAGTAATGGACACCGGGGAGCTGTTTTTT
. | TRBJ2-7 | TRBV5-1 | many | CASSATESYEQYF | TGCGCCAGCAGCGCGACAGAGTCCTACGAGCAGTACTTC
TRBD1 | TRBJ1-1 | TRBV5-1 | many | CASSMGQPGAEAFF | TGCGCCAGCAGCATGGGACAGCCTGGCGCTGAAGCTTTCTTT
TRBD2 | TRBJ2-7 | TRBV20-1 | many | CSALVSGRSYEQYF | TGCAGTGCGCTAGTTAGCGGGAGGTCCTACGAGCAGTACTTC
TRBD2 | TRBJ2-7 | TRBV20-1 | . | CSATTSGRGYEQYF | TGCAGTGCAACGACTAGCGGGAGGGGATACGAGCAGTACTTC
TRBD1 | TRBJ1-1 | TRBV3-1 | many | CASSQETGVAFF | TGTGCCAGCAGCCAAGAGACAGGGGTAGCTTTCTTT
. | TRBJ2-3 | TRBV12-3/TRBV12-4 | . | CASSLEGYTQYF | TGTGCCAGCAGTTTAGAGGGTTATACGCAGTATTTT
. | TRBJ1-4 | TRBV7-9 | many | CASSFGASDNEKLFF | TGTGCCAGCAGCTTTGGCGCCAGCGATAATGAAAAACTGTTTTTT
. | TRBJ2-7 | TRBV25-1 | few | CASGEGGSYEQYF | TGTGCCAGCGGCGAGGGGGGAAGCTACGAGCAGTACTTC
TRBD1 | TRBJ1-5 | TRBV12-3/TRBV12-4 | once | CASSLYDRGGNQPQHF | TGTGCCAGCAGTTTATATGACAGGGGTGGCAATCAGCCCCAGCATTTT
. | TRBJ1-4 | TRBV20-1 | few | CSGFTNEKLFF | TGCAGTGGGTTCACTAATGAAAAACTGTTTTTT
. | TRBJ2-3 | TRBV7-3 | . | CASSPGPGTDTQYF | TGTGCCAGCAGCCCAGGACCAGGCACAGATACGCAGTATTTT
. | TRBJ1-5 | TRBV12-3/TRBV12-4 | few | CASSFSGQGGQPQHF | TGTGCCAGCAGTTTCTCCGGGCAGGGAGGGCAGCCCCAGCATTTT
. | TRBJ1-2 | TRBV4-2 | . | CASSQGGQWDGYTF | TGTGCCAGCAGCCAAGGCGGACAGTGGGATGGCTACACCTTC
TRBD1 | TRBJ1-4 | TRBV5-1 | many | CASSAGQGYGTNEKLFF | TGCGCCAGCAGCGCGGGACAGGGGTATGGAACTAATGAAAAACTGTTTTTT
. | TRBJ1-1 | TRBV7-2 | few | CASSFILLGATEAFF | TGTGCCAGCAGCTTCATCCTCTTGGGGGCGACTGAAGCTTTCTTT
TRBD2 | TRBJ2-1 | TRBV12-3/TRBV12-4 | many | CASTKTSGRASLNFSSYNEQFF | TGTGCCAGCACCAAGACTAGCGGGAGGGCCTCATTAAACTTCAGCTCCTACAATGAGCAGTTCTTC
TRBD1 | TRBJ1-1 | TRBV12-3/TRBV12-4 | many | CASRAHREGAIAFF | TGTGCCAGCAGAGCCCACCGGGAGGGGGCCATCGCTTTCTTT
TRBD1 | TRBJ1-2 | TRBV12-3/TRBV12-4 | few | CASSLGTGGNYGYTF | TGTGCCAGTAGTCTCGGGACAGGGGGAAACTATGGCTACACCTTC
. | TRBJ2-5 | TRBV7-3 | . | CASSIQPTTQETQYF | TGTGCCAGCAGCATTCAGCCCACCACCCAAGAGACCCAGTACTTC
. | TRBJ1-2 | TRBV5-5 | many | CASSLGGLGNDYGYTF | TGTGCCAGCAGCTTGGGTGGACTGGGTAACGACTATGGCTACACCTTC
. | TRBJ2-3 | TRBV4-1 | . | CASSQARIGTSTDTQYF | TGCGCCAGCAGCCAAGCCCGGATTGGGACATCCACAGATACGCAGTATTTT
. | TRBJ2-2 | TRBV20-1 | many | CSARVGGGIGELFF | TGCAGTGCTAGAGTGGGGGGCGGTATCGGGGAGCTGTTTTTT
. | TRBJ2-7 | TRBV6-1 | many | CASSLPGTNYEQYF | TGTGCCAGCAGTCTCCCGGGGACAAACTACGAGCAGTACTTC
. | TRBJ1-4 | TRBV20-1 | . | CSARAAQEKLFF | TGCAGTGCTAGAGCCGCTCAGGAAAAACTGTTTTTT
TRBD2 | TRBJ2-1 | TRBV29-1 | . | CSVYSGRDNEQFF | TGCAGCGTTTATAGCGGGAGGGACAATGAGCAGTTCTTC